The 24 T cell receptor beta chains below come from one sample, sequenced in a study of response to subunit inactivated influenza vaccine (dated by TCRdb to the late 2010s). The library was produced with RT-PCR. TCRdb lists the instrument as Illumina HiSeq 2500. The raw public reads went through TCRdb reprocessing: fastp at Q25, MiXCR clone calling, in-frame beta chains kept. All rows with the same CDR3 protein become a single entry with the most common DNA and genes. Recorded for this sample are 650,000 to 800,000 distinct CDR3 sequences; approximately 15% of them occurred a single time. The ten biggest clones cover 5.5% to 7% of the sample. Sequencing used PBMCs from blood, obtained roughly 2 weeks before vaccination. These receptors came from a man between 45 and 60 years old who received an inactivated influenza vaccine. Donor details come from another sample of the same person, matched by shared clones.

This clonotype came up a few times. The chain is built from TRBV14 and TRBJ2-2; D ambiguous. Trimming cost V 3 bases and J 2 bases, with 7 bases left between them. The germline V gene encodes CDR1 SGHDN and CDR2 FVKESK. The CDR3 contains 14 residues. CDR3 amino acids: CASSQLGNTGELFF. CDR3 DNA sequence: TGTGCCAGCAGCCAGCTCGGAAACACCGGGGAGCTGTTTTTT.

The sample holds many counts of this clonotype. This chain joins TRBV29-1 and TRBJ1-4, with D possibly matching TRBD1 (6 bases). Trimming removed 7 bases from V and 4 bases from J, with 10 bases in between. This CDR3 is 12 amino acids long. Germline CDR1 SQVTM, CDR2 ANQGSEA. Here the CDR3 DNA reads TGCAGCGCCTGGGACAATAATGAAAAACTGTTTTTT. Its translation is CSAWDNNEKLFF.

The rearrangement uses TRBV20-1 and TRBJ2-7; D is tentatively TRBD1 or TRBD2 (6 bases each). V dropped 0 bases and J dropped 4 bases, with 19 bases sitting between them. From germline, CDR1 is DFQATT and CDR2 SNEGSKA (reference sequence). The CDR3 spans 16 residues. CDR3 amino acids: CSARDQRGATVYEQYF. Here the CDR3 DNA reads TGCAGTGCTAGAGATCAAAGGGGGGCTACGGTTTACGAGCAGTACTTC.

In this sample, this clonotype turned up a few times. The V call is TRBV28, the J call TRBJ1-5, with 7 positions matching TRBD1. CDR1 and CDR2 from the germline V gene are MDHEN and SYDVKM. This CDR3 is 16 amino acids long. After removal of 5 bases from V and 5 bases from J, the junction contained 12 bases not matched to a gene. The CDR3 loop is CASSARYTGVYQPQHF. The DNA for the CDR3 is TGTGCCAGCAGTGCCCGATATACAGGGGTCTATCAGCCCCAGCATTTT.

This clonotype was detected a few times. The rearrangement joins TRBV6-2 or TRBV6-3 to TRBJ2-2; the D is unclear. The length of the CDR3 is 13 residues. The V end was cut by 0 bases, the J end by 8 bases, with 7 bases between. Germline V gene lookup returns CDR1 MNHEY and CDR2 SVGEGT. The chain's CDR3 is CASSYSTEGELFF. CDR3 DNA sequence: TGTGCCAGCAGTTACTCGACGGAGGGGGAGCTGTTTTTT.

This clonotype was picked up a small number of times. The chain carries TRBV7-2 and TRBJ2-1; 11 bases line up with TRBD2. Losses at the gene ends were 0 bases for V and 3 bases for J; bases not matched to a gene: 1. CDR3 length: 16 amino acids. Germline CDR1 SGHTA, CDR2 FQGNSA. The CDR3 spells CASSLASGGGYNEQFF. CDR3 DNA: TGTGCCAGCAGCTTAGCTAGCGGGGGGGGCTACAATGAGCAGTTCTTC.

In its sample, this clonotype was seen many times. A junction end diverges from the germline sequence, so it may reflect a read error. V usage is TRBV5-1 and J usage is TRBJ2-3; D is possibly TRBD2 (6 bases). The germline V gene has CDR1 SGHRS and CDR2 YFSETQ. The CDR3 spans 15 residues. CDR3 DNA sequence: TGTGCCAGCAGCTTAAGCGGGCGGAGCACAGATACGCAGTATTTT. Protein product: CASSLSGRSTDTQYF.

V is TRBV3-1 and J is TRBJ2-2, with TRBD1 identical over 12 bases. Germline-derived CDR1 and CDR2 are LGHDT and YNNKEL (reference sequence). After removal of 4 bases from V and 4 bases from J, the junction contained 4 bases not matched to a gene. CDR3 length equals 16 residues. The CDR3 sequence: CASSRLGQGATGELFF. For the CDR3, the DNA is TGTGCCAGCAGCCGTCTGGGACAGGGGGCCACCGGGGAGCTGTTTTTT.

This clonotype showed up just a few times. The chain employs TRBV6-1 and TRBJ1-1; possibly TRBD1 for D (5 bases). Germline V gives CDR1 MNHNS, CDR2 SASEGT. V shed 3 bases and J shed 7 bases, with 12 bases lying between them. The CDR3 is 13 amino acids. CDR3 sequence: CASSEKGTLEAFF. The CDR3 DNA reads TGTGCCAGCAGTGAGAAGGGGACCCTTGAAGCTTTCTTT.

V gene TRBV10-3 combines with J gene TRBJ2-7, with D maybe TRBD1 (5 bases). The CDR3 runs to 15 residues. V was pared by 2 bases and J by 0 bases, with 11 bases between. Germline-derived CDR1 and CDR2 are ENHRY and SYGVKD. CDR3 region: CAISEERGSSYEQYF. CDR3 in DNA: TGTGCCATCAGTGAGGAAAGGGGCAGCTCCTACGAGCAGTACTTC.

The rearrangement joins TRBV4-2 to TRBJ2-7; unclear D gene. The CDR3 is made up of 15 amino acids. Germline CDR1 LGHNA, CDR2 YNFKEQ. V was trimmed by 5 bases and J by 3 bases, leaving 17 bases between them. As DNA, the CDR3 is TGTGCCAGCAGCACCGTCATGACAAGAAACTACGAGCAGTACTTC. Translating it yields CASSTVMTRNYEQYF.

The rearrangement links TRBV3-1 to TRBJ2-1, with D perhaps matching TRBD2 (5 bases). CDR1 and CDR2 from the germline V gene are LGHDT and YNNKEL (reference sequence). V was trimmed by 0 bases and J by 0 bases, leaving 9 bases between them. The CDR3 sequence is 16 residues long. The CDR3 protein is CASSQDRSGSYNEQFF. CDR3 DNA sequence: TGTGCCAGCAGCCAAGATCGAAGCGGCTCCTACAATGAGCAGTTCTTC.

This chain uses TRBV29-1 with TRBJ2-7; 8 bases map to TRBD1. V gave up 5 bases and J gave up 7 bases; unmatched junction bases: 7. This CDR3 is 12 amino acids long. Per germline, CDR1 SQVTM and CDR2 ANQGSEA. CDR3 sequence: CSVQGASGEQYF. In DNA, the CDR3 is TGCAGCGTTCAGGGGGCCTCGGGAGAGCAGTACTTC.

The gene calls are TRBV5-1 and TRBJ2-3; D gene uncertain. Germline lookup yields CDR1 SGHRS and CDR2 YFSETQ. The germline V and J ends were trimmed by 0 bases and 1 base, with 9 bases remaining between them. The CDR3 has 15 amino acids. CDR3 nucleotide sequence: TGCGCCAGCAGCTTGGTTAATGGCCGCACAGATACGCAGTATTTT. Its protein product is CASSLVNGRTDTQYF.

This clonotype was counted between two and nine times. The chain couples TRBV11-2 to TRBJ1-6; tentative D call: TRBD1 (5 bases). The ends were cut back, 2 bases at V and 7 bases at J, with 12 bases in the middle. Germline loops: CDR1 SGHAT, CDR2 FQNNGV. The CDR3 length is 15 residues. The CDR3 DNA is TGTGCCAGCAGCTTAAGTCTGCAGGGCAATTCACCCCTCCACTTT. It encodes CASSLSLQGNSPLHF.

This clonotype was seen a single time. This rearrangement joins TRBV10-3 to TRBJ2-7, with D unresolved. This CDR3 contains 13 residues. The V gene lost 1 base and the J gene lost 4 bases, with 8 bases spanning the gap. Germline V gene data show CDR1 as ENHRY and CDR2 as SYGVKD. The CDR3 region is CAISEFKGYEQYF. In nucleotides, the CDR3 is TGTGCCATCAGTGAGTTTAAGGGTTACGAGCAGTACTTC.

This clonotype occurred a few times. The CDR3 protein is CASSQMSDQPQHF. The CDR3 coding sequence is TGTGCCAGCAGCCAAATGTCTGATCAGCCCCAGCATTTT. The J gene is TRBJ1-5, the V gene TRBV3-1; D gene unclear. This CDR3 comprises 13 residues. V was clipped by 2 bases and J by 5 bases, with 7 bases between them. Germline-derived CDR1 and CDR2 are LGHDT and YNNKEL (reference sequence).

This clonotype was detected only a few times. This sequence joins TRBV11-2 and TRBJ2-3; 7 bases are shared with TRBD2. This CDR3 spans 14 amino acids. Per the germline V gene, CDR1 is SGHAT and CDR2 is FQNNGV. J lost 5 bases, V lost 1 base, and 3 bases had no gene match. The CDR3 sequence: CASSLAGEGDTQYF. For the CDR3, the DNA is TGTGCCAGCAGCTTAGCGGGGGAGGGAGATACGCAGTATTTT.

This clonotype came up a few times. The V gene is TRBV6-2 or TRBV6-3, the J gene TRBJ2-1; D is uncertain. CDR1 and CDR2 (germline): MNHEY, SVGEGT. The CDR3 totals 13 residues. The V gene lost 8 bases and the J gene lost 9 bases, with 17 bases spanning the gap. The CDR3 DNA reads as TGTGCCAGCGGGTCCAATTCGCGTGGTGAGCAGTTCTTC. This sequence encodes CASGSNSRGEQFF.

This clonotype has just a few counts. The chain employs TRBV20-1 and TRBJ2-7, with 7 bases fitting TRBD2. Germline assignment: CDR1 DFQATT and CDR2 SNEGSKA (reference sequence). The V and J ends lost 3 bases and 4 bases, in that order; junction bases with no gene match: 15. The CDR3 has 16 residues. The CDR3 sequence: CSASATSPRLSYEQYF. CDR3 bases: TGCAGTGCTAGTGCGACTAGCCCAAGACTTTCTTACGAGCAGTACTTC.

In its sample, this clonotype was seen a few times. The gene calls are TRBV7-2 and TRBJ1-1; D gene uncertain. The CDR3 is 13 amino acids. Germline assignment: CDR1 SGHTA and CDR2 FQGNSA. V shed 5 bases and J shed 0 bases, with 7 bases lying between them. The CDR3 region is CASSETLNTEAFF. The CDR3 coding sequence is TGTGCCAGCAGCGAGACACTGAACACTGAAGCTTTCTTT.

This sequence joins TRBV5-6 and TRBJ2-3, with 15 positions matching TRBD2. The V gene end was trimmed by 4 bases and the J gene end by 7 bases; junction bases not matched to a gene: 7. There are 16 residues in the CDR3. In germline, CDR1 is SGHDT, CDR2 YYEEEE. The CDR3 loop reads CASSAGLAGGPNTQYF. CDR3 nucleotide sequence: TGTGCCAGCAGCGCCGGACTAGCGGGGGGGCCGAATACGCAGTATTTT.

This clonotype was observed many times. The chain carries TRBV4-1 and TRBJ2-7, with TRBD2 identical over 13 bases. CDR3 size: 15 residues. In germline, CDR1 is MGHRA, CDR2 YSYEKL. Trimming at V came to 4 bases and at J to 3 bases, leaving 3 bases not matched to a gene. The CDR3 DNA reads TGCGCCAGCAGCCTAAGGACTAGCGGGGGCTACGAGCAGTACTTC. Its protein product is CASSLRTSGGYEQYF.

This clonotype was seen many times. V and J are TRBV10-3 and TRBJ2-7, with D perhaps TRBD1 (6 bases). The CDR3 runs to 13 residues. The V end lost 2 bases, the J end lost 4 bases, and 9 bases lay between the germline ends. Germline CDR1 ENHRY, CDR2 SYGVKD. CDR3 amino acids: CAISEGQIYEQYF. The CDR3 nucleotides read TGTGCCATCAGTGAGGGACAGATTTACGAGCAGTACTTC.